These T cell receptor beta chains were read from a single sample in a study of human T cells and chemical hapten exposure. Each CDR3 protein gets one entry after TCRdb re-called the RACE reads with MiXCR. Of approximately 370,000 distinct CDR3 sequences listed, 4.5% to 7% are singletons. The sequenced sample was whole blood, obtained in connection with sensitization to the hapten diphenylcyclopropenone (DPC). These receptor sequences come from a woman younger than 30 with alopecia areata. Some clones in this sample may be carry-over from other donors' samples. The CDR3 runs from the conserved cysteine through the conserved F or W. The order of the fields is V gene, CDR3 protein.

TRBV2,CASARGQETQYF
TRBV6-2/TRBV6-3,CASSRGHQGDTQYF
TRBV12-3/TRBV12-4,CASSQLRGPGANVLTF
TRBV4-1,CASSRPDWEFF
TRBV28,CASSLVERPEAFF
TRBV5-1,CASSGLSDPAGYTQYF
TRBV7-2,CASSLMSRVTDNEQFF
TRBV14,CASSQAQFSNQPQHF
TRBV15,CATRTGGVSYNEQFF
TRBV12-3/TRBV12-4,CASREGQGAHTGELFF
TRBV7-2,CASSSGLTPGTQYF
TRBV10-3,CATSLRLAGSNEQFF
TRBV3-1,CASSLGTSGHTFEKLFF
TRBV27,CASSARGTSTYEQYF
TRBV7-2,CASSLIQLNTEAFF
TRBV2,CASSANRAPLAQHF
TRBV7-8,CASSLAQLMNTEAFF
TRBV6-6,CASSYTSGGETQYF
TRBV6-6,CASSYRVGAGANVLTF
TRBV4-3,CASSHQTDQRYEQYF
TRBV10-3,CAISEGDRGTDTQYF
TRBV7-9,CASSSRSRGPTDTQYF
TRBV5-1,CASSSKIGGLADEQFF
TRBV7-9,CASSLPGGHMAQHF